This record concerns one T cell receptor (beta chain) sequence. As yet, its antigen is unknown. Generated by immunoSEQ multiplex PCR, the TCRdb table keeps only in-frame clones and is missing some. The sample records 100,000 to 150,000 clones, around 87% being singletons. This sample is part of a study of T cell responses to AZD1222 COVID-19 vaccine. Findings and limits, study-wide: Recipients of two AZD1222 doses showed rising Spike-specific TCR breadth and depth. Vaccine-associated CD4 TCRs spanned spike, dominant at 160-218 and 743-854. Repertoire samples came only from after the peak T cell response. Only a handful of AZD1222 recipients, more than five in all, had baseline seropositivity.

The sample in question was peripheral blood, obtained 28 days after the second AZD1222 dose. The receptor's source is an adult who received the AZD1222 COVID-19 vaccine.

The CDR3 protein is CASSRRGSTGTQYF. In nucleotides, the CDR3 is TGTGCCAGCAGCCGCAGGGGTTCGACGGGGACCCAGTACTTC. The J gene is TRBJ2-5, the V gene TRBV6-2 or TRBV6-3, with D tentatively TRBD1 (6 bases). Germline V gene data show CDR1 as MNHEY and CDR2 as SVGEGT. V lost 6 bases and J 7 bases, leaving 18 bases between the germline ends. The CDR3 runs to 14 residues.